These 19 T cell receptor beta chains share one sample of origin, sequenced in a study of post-analysis software for immune sequencing data. Regarding the study as a whole: Patients had higher frequencies than controls of roughly five TRBV segments, including TRBV5-6, TRBV5-1 and TRBV20-1.

What these receptors recognize is not known. Unique molecular identifiers tagged the TCR beta cDNA libraries. MiXCR, applied by TCRdb to the PCR reads, yields one record per CDR3 protein. The sample records some 370,000 distinct CDR3 sequences, roughly 35% being singletons. The sequencing input was blood. The receptor source for this set is a girl under 18 with multiple sclerosis.

This clonotype has a handful of counts. The chain has TRBV20-1 and TRBJ2-2, with 10 bases fitting TRBD2. The CDR3 length is 13 residues. The J segment lost 5 bases and the V segment lost 4 bases, leaving 1 base of the junction unmatched. CDR1 and CDR2 (germline): DFQATT, SNEGSKA (reference sequence). CDR3 sequence reads: CSATSGGTGELFF. Here the CDR3 DNA reads TGCAGTGCTACTAGCGGGGGTACCGGGGAGCTGTTTTTT.

The table lists this clonotype with a few counts. V gene TRBV6-1 combines with J gene TRBJ2-1; 7 bases match TRBD1. Germline CDR1 reads MNHNS; CDR2 reads SASEGT. Trimming at V came to 4 bases and at J to 2 bases, leaving 5 bases not matched to a gene. The CDR3 has 15 residues. In DNA form, the CDR3 reads TGTGCCAGCAGTGTTGAGGACAGGACCTACAATGAGCAGTTCTTC. It specifies CASSVEDRTYNEQFF.

The chain carries TRBV7-9 and TRBJ2-5, with D tentatively TRBD1 (7 bases). V was cut by 1 base and J by 2 bases, with 11 bases left in between. Germline lookup yields CDR1 SEHNR and CDR2 FQNEAQ (reference sequence). This CDR3 is 15 amino acids long. CDR3 DNA: TGTGCCAGCAGCTTAGTCGGGGGACAGCAAGAGACCCAGTACTTC. Its protein is CASSLVGGQQETQYF.

This sequence joins TRBV4-1 and TRBJ1-1, with 8 bases that match TRBD1. This CDR3 has 15 amino acids. CDR1 and CDR2 (germline): MGHRA, YSYEKL. J gave up 1 base and V 3 bases, and 4 bases lay outside the gene matches. CDR3 coding DNA: TGCGCCAGCAGCCAGGTCAGGGGGCAGAACACTGAAGCTTTCTTT. Its translation: CASSQVRGQNTEAFF.

The gene calls are TRBV6-2 or TRBV6-3 and TRBJ2-7, with 7 bases matching TRBD1. The CDR3 length is 15 residues. The V segment lost 5 bases and the J segment 6 bases; nucleotides outside the gene matches: 13. Germline lookup yields CDR1 MNHEY and CDR2 SVGEGT. The CDR3 loop is CASSRQTGLRGEQYF. The CDR3 DNA sequence: TGTGCCAGCAGTCGCCAGACAGGGCTCCGGGGCGAGCAGTACTTC.

This clonotype was picked up a small number of times. The chain carries TRBV6-4 and TRBJ2-1, with 8 nucleotides matching TRBD1. The CDR3 consists of 14 residues. Germline V CDR1 and CDR2: MRHNA, SNTAGT. The V gene end was trimmed by 9 bases and the J gene end by 6 bases; junction bases not matched to a gene: 10. The CDR3 region is CASSAGTGSNEQFF. The CDR3 DNA reads TGTGCCAGTTCCGCCGGGACAGGATCCAATGAGCAGTTCTTC.

This chain links TRBV29-1 with TRBJ2-5; D ambiguous. This CDR3 comprises 11 residues. V lost 0 bases and J lost 6, with 5 bases in between. Germline CDR1 and CDR2: SQVTM and ANQGSEA. The CDR3 nucleotides are TGCAGCGTTGAAGATGGAAAGACCCAGTACTTC. Translated, it gives CSVEDGKTQYF.

This clonotype was seen a handful of times. One end of the junction does not line up with germline, which may come from a read error. This chain links TRBV20-1 with TRBJ2-4; possibly TRBD1 or TRBD2 for D (6 bases each). The CDR3 is 13 residues long. Germline V gene lookup returns CDR1 DFQATT and CDR2 SNEGSKA (reference sequence). In DNA, the CDR3 is TGCAGTGCCCCGGACAGCGGGTCTCCCATTCTGTACTTC. It yields the protein CSAPDSGSPILYF.

This clonotype was counted between two and nine times. This may come from a read error, since a much larger clone is one base off. This chain uses TRBV6-5 with TRBJ2-5; 9 bases are shared with TRBD1. Germline V CDR1 and CDR2: MNHEY, SVGAGI. The CDR3 totals 15 residues. DNA of the CDR3: TGTGCCACTAAACCGGGACAGGGCCTCCAAGAGACCCGGTACTTC. Amino acids: CATKPGQGLQETRYF.

This clonotype appeared a few times. The V gene is TRBV29-1, the J gene TRBJ1-4; 8 nucleotides match TRBD1. Per the germline V gene, CDR1 is SQVTM and CDR2 is ANQGSEA. J gave up 12 bases and V 4 bases, and 4 bases lay outside the gene matches. The CDR3 covers 11 residues. This CDR3 is CSVGGQGQLFF. The DNA of the CDR3 is TGCAGCGTTGGTGGACAGGGCCAACTGTTTTTT.

The rearrangement links TRBV5-1 to TRBJ2-7; maybe TRBD1 (5 bases). The J call could be wrong; TRBJ2-5 is a better fit for the DNA end. Germline V gene sequence: CDR1 SGHRS, CDR2 YFSETQ. The CDR3 has 14 amino acids. CDR3 protein: CASRAWGFEETQYF. The CDR3 nucleotides read TGCGCCAGCCGGGCGTGGGGCTTCGAAGAGACCCAGTACTTC.

This clonotype has more than one count but fewer than ten. The rearrangement links TRBV20-1 to TRBJ2-7; TRBD2 matches at 10 bases. This CDR3 is built from 15 residues. Trimming cost V 0 bases and J 4 bases; bases outside gene matches: 6. Germline values: CDR1 DFQATT, CDR2 SNEGSKA (reference sequence). The CDR3 bases are TGCAGTGCTAGAGACGTAGCGGGGGGAAGGTACGAGCAGTACTTC. It encodes CSARDVAGGRYEQYF.

The chain couples TRBV7-2 to TRBJ1-1, with D possibly matching TRBD1 (6 bases). The ends were cut back, 7 bases at V and 4 bases at J, with 22 bases in the middle. The CDR3 consists of 16 residues. Germline CDR1 reads SGHTA; CDR2 reads FQGNSA. The DNA of the CDR3 is TGTGCCAGCACCACTCAACAACAGACAGGAGGCACTGAAGCTTTCTTT. Encoded protein: CASTTQQQTGGTEAFF. The full variable domain, its missing parts supplied by reference TRBV7-2 and TRBJ1-1, is GAGVSQSPSNKVTEKGKDVELRCDPISGHTALYWYRQSLGQGLEFLIYFQGNSAPDKSGLPSDRFSAERTGGSVSTLTIQRTQQEDSAVYLCASTTQQQTGGTEAFFGQGTRLTVV.

This chain uses TRBV2 with TRBJ2-7; D is possibly TRBD1 or TRBD2 (5 bases each). V was cut by 5 bases and J by 4 bases, with 18 bases left in between. CDR3 length: 15 amino acids. CDR1 is SNHLY, CDR2 FYNNEI, per germline. CDR3 region: CASSSVGAGSYEQYF. DNA for the CDR3: TGTGCCAGCAGTTCAGTCGGGGCAGGGTCGTACGAGCAGTACTTC.

This clonotype was observed many times. The J gene is TRBJ2-3, the V gene TRBV6-4, with no clear D. Germline CDR1 MRHNA, CDR2 SNTAGT. This CDR3 is 12 amino acids long. Trimming left V 7 bases short and J 8 bases short, with 13 bases between. The CDR3 is CASTAASGTQYF. The CDR3 coding sequence is TGTGCCAGCACCGCTGCTAGTGGTACGCAGTATTTT.

The J gene is TRBJ1-6, the V gene TRBV7-9; D not resolved. Trimming removed 6 bases at V and 0 bases at J, with 15 bases between. The CDR3 has 17 residues. From germline, CDR1 is SEHNR and CDR2 FQNEAQ (reference sequence). The CDR3 sequence is CASSGSTVSSYNSPLHF. The CDR3 bases are TGTGCCAGCAGTGGGTCGACGGTGAGCTCCTATAATTCACCCCTCCACTTT.

The J gene is TRBJ2-3, the V gene TRBV4-3, with a possible D match to TRBD1 (5 bases). Trimming removed 4 bases at V and 2 bases at J, with 13 bases between. Looked up from germline, CDR1 is LGHNA and CDR2 is YSLEER. This CDR3 has 15 amino acids. Here the CDR3 DNA reads TGCGCCAGCAGCCGTTCTGCAGGGCTCACAGATACGCAGTATTTT. Its protein product is CASSRSAGLTDTQYF.

The V and J genes are TRBV6-5 and TRBJ1-4; D unresolved. Germline CDR1 MNHEY, CDR2 SVGAGI. The CDR3 contains 12 residues. Trimming removed 8 bases at V and 8 bases at J, with 12 bases between. CDR3 residues: CASGLGREKLFF. In DNA form, the CDR3 reads TGTGCCAGCGGGCTCGGAAGGGAAAAACTGTTTTTT.

The rearrangement links TRBV3-1 to TRBJ1-4; a weak D match, TRBD1 (6 bases). V was cut by 1 base and J by 5 bases, with 11 bases left in between. CDR3 size: 15 residues. Germline lookup yields CDR1 LGHDT and CDR2 YNNKEL (reference sequence). CDR3 sequence: CASSQAGGQNEKLFF. The CDR3 DNA follows: TGTGCCAGCAGCCAAGCTGGGGGGCAGAATGAAAAACTGTTTTTT. Full variable domain (missing parts from reference TRBV3-1 and TRBJ1-4): DTAVSQTPKYLVTQMGNDKSIKCEQNLGHDTMYWYKQDSKKFLKIMFSYNNKELIINETVPNRFSPKSPDKAHLNLHINSLELGDSAVYFCASSQAGGQNEKLFFGSGTQLSVL.